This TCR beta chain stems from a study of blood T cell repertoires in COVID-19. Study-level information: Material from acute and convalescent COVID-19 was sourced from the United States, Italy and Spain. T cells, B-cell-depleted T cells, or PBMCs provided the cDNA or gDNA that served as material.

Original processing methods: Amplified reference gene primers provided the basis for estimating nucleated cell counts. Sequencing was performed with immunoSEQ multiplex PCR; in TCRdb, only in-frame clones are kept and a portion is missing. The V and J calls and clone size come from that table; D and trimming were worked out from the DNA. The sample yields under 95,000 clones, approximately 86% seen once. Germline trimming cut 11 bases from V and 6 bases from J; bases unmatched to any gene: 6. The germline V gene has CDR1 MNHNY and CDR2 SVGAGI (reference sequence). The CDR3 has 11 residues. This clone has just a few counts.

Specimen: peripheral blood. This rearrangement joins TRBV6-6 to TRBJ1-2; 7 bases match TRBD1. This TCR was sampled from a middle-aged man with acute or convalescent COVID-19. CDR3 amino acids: CALTGNDGYTF. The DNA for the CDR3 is TGTGCCTTGACAGGGAACGATGGCTACACCTTC.